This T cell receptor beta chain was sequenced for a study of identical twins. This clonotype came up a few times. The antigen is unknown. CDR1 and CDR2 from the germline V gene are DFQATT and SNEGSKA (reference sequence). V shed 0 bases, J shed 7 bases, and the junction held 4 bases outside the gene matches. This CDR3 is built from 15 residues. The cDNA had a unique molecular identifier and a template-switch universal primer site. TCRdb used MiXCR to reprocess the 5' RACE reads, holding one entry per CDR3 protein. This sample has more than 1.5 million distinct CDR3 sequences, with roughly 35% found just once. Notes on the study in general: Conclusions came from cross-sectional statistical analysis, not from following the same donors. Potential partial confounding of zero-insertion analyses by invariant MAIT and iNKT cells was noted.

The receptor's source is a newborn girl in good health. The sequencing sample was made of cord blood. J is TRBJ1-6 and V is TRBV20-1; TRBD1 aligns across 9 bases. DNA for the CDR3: TGCAGTGCTAGAGACCGGGACAGGGCCAATTCACCCCTCCACTTT. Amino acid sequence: CSARDRDRANSPLHF.